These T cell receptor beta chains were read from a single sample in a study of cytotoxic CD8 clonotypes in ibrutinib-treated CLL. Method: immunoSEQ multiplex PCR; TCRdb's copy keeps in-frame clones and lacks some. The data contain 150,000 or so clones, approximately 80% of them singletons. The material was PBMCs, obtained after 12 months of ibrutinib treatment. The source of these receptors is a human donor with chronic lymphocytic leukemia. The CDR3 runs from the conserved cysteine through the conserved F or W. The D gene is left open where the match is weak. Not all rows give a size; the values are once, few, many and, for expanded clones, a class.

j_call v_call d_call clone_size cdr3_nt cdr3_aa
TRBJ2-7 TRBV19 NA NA TGTGCCACCTCGTCCGGGGACTCCTACGAGCAGTACTTC CATSSGDSYEQYF
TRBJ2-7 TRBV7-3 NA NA TGTGCCAGCAGCTTATCGATCAAGGAAGAGCAGTACTTC CASSLSIKEEQYF
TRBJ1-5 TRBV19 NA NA TGTGCCAGTAGTATTGGACAGAACCCCCTTTATAGCAATCAGCCCCAGCATTTT CASSIGQNPLYSNQPQHF
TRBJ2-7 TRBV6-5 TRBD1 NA TGTGCCAGCAGTTCCACCGGGACAGGGTATGAGCAGTACTTC CASSSTGTGYEQYF
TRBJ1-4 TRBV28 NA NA TGTGCCAGCACTTCGCCGGGACTAAATGAAAAACTGTTTTTT CASTSPGLNEKLFF
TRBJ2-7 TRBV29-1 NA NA TGCAGCGTGTTTGCAGGGGACGGGGTAGCCTACGAGCAGTACTTC CSVFAGDGVAYEQYF
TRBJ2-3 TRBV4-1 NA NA TGCGCCAGCAGCCCCGCGATAGGTACGCAGTATTTT CASSPAIGTQYF
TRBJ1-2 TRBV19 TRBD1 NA TGTGCCAGTAGTATTCAGGGGGCTAACTATGGCTACACCTTC CASSIQGANYGYTF
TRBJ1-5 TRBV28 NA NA TGTGCCGGGGCGGGGGCCGATAGAAAAAATCAGCCCCAGCATTTT CAGAGADRKNQPQHF
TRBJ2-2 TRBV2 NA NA TGTGCCAGGTCTTTGGGAACCACCGGGGAGCTGTTTTTT CARSLGTTGELFF
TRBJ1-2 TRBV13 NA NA TGTGCCAGCAGCTACGGGCCCTATGGCTACACCTTC CASSYGPYGYTF
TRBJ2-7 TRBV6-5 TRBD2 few TGTGCCGGGACAATAGCGGGATCCTACGAGCAGTACTTC CAGTIAGSYEQYF
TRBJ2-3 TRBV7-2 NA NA TGTGCCAGCAGCTCTACCGACCCATACCGGGATACGCAGTATTTT CASSSTDPYRDTQYF
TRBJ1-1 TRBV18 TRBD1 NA TGTGCCAGCTCCCCCTCAGGGGGCGAAGCTTTCTTT CASSPSGGEAFF
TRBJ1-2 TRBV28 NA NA TGTGCCAGCAGTTTATATCAGGGTTCAAACTATGGCTACACCTTC CASSLYQGSNYGYTF
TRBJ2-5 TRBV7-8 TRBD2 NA TGTGCCAGCCGTAGCGGGAGATACGGGGAGACCCAGTACTTC CASRSGRYGETQYF
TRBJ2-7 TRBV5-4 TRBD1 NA TGTGCCAGCACCGCCGGGACAGGGGGCGCCACCTACGAGCAGTACTTC CASTAGTGGATYEQYF
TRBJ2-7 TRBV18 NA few TGTGCCAGCTCACCAACAGGCTACGAGCAGTACTTC CASSPTGYEQYF
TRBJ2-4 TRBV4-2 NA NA TGTGCCAGCAGCCAAGAGGAGGGGGTTATATCGGCCAAAAACATTCAGTACTTC CASSQEEGVISAKNIQYF
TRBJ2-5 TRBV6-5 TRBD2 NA TGTGCCAGCAGTTACCTTCTGGGAGGGAGGGCCGATTCCCAGTACTTC CASSYLLGGRADSQYF
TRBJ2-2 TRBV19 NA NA TGTGCCACCCTAAACACCGGGGAGCTGTTTTTT CATLNTGELFF
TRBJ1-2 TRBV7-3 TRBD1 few TGTGCCAGCAGCTTAACAGGGACAGCGTCTAACTATGGCTACACCTTC CASSLTGTASNYGYTF
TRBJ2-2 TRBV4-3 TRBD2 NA TGCGCCAGCAGCCGACTAGCGGCAAACACCGGGGAGCTGTTTTTT CASSRLAANTGELFF
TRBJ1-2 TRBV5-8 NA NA TGTGCCACGCCTGGTGGTGGCTACACCTTC CATPGGGYTF
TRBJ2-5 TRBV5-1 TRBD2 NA TGCGCCAGCAGCTTGGGACTAGCGGGAGGGTCCAAGACCCAGTACTTC CASSLGLAGGSKTQYF
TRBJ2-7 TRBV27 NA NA TGTGCCAGCAGTTCCCCCCAACGAAATTCTTACGAGCAGTACTTC CASSSPQRNSYEQYF
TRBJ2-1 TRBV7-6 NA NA TGTGCCAGCAGCCCCCTAGGGGCTGAGCAGTTCTTC CASSPLGAEQFF
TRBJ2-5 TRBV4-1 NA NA TGCGCCAGCAGCCCGACAGCCCCGCGGGGAGAGACCCAGTACTTC CASSPTAPRGETQYF
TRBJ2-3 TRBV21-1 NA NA TGTGCCAGCAGCAAAGAGGAGCGGGAGGCCCGAATTTATAGCACAGATACGCAGTATTTT CASSKEEREARIYSTDTQYF
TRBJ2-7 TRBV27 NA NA TGTGCCAGCAGTTTATCCGGCAGTGGAGGTTACGAGCAGTACTTC CASSLSGSGGYEQYF
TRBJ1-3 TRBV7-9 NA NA TGTGCCAGCAGCTTAGTCGGGGAACCTGGAAACACCATATATTTT CASSLVGEPGNTIYF
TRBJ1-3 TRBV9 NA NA TGTGCCAGCAGCGCAGGGGAACCCTCCGGAAACACCATATATTTT CASSAGEPSGNTIYF
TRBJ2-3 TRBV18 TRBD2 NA TGTGCCAGCTCACCAGCTCTAGCGGGAGGTATCACAGATACGCAGTATTTT CASSPALAGGITDTQYF
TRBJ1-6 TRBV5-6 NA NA TGTGCCAGCAGCTTAACAGTAAATTCACCCCTCCACTTT CASSLTVNSPLHF
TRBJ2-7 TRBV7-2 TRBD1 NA TGTGCCAGCAGCCTCACGGGACAGGGGTTCGAGCAGTACTTC CASSLTGQGFEQYF
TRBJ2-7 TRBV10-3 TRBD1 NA TGTGCCGTGCACCCCGGGACAGGGTTATCGCTCGAGCAGTACTTC CAVHPGTGLSLEQYF
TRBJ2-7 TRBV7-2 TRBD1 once TGTGCCAGCAGCGACGGCGGACAGGCCTTAGAGCAGTACTTC CASSDGGQALEQYF
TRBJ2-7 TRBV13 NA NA TGTGCCAGCAGCCAAACCGGCTACGAGCAGTACTTC CASSQTGYEQYF
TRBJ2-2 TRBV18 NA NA TGTGCCAGCTCAACTACCGGGGCGAACACCGGGGAGCTGTTTTTT CASSTTGANTGELFF
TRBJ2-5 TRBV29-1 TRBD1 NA TGCAGCGTTGAATTAGCGGGGACAGGGGGCCTAGAGACCCAGTACTTC CSVELAGTGGLETQYF
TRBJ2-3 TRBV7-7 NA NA TGTGCCAGCAGCTTAGGACAGATCCTCTTTTGGGATACGCAGTATTTT CASSLGQILFWDTQYF
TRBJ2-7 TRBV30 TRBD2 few TGTGCCTGGACCCCGGGGGGGAGCTCCTACGAGCAGTACTTC CAWTPGGSSYEQYF
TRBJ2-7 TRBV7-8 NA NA TGTGCCAGCAGCAACTTTGGCGCGGGGAAGGCCTACGAGCAGTACTTC CASSNFGAGKAYEQYF
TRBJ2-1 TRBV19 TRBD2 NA TGTGCCGTGGCGGGGGGCTACAATGAGCAGTTCTTC CAVAGGYNEQFF
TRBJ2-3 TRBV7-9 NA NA TGTGCCAGCAGCCGGACAGACTACAATACAGATACGCAGTATTTT CASSRTDYNTDTQYF
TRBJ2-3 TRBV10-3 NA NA TGTGCCATCAGTGAGTTCTCTACCACCGGCCCAGATACGCAGTATTTT CAISEFSTTGPDTQYF
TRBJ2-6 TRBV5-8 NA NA TGTGCCAGCAGCTTCCAGGGCTCTGGGGCCAACGTCCTGACTTTC CASSFQGSGANVLTF
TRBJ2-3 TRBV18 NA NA TGTGCCAGCTCACCAAAGGCTAGCACAGATACGCAGTATTTT CASSPKASTDTQYF
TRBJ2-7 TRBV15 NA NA TGTGCCACCAGCAGATCCAATGAGGGGACCTACGAGCAGTACTTC CATSRSNEGTYEQYF